Following are 11 T cell receptor beta chains from one sample sequenced in a study of T-cell reconstitution after alpha-beta-depleted transplantation in children. Unique molecular identifiers were built into the TCRbeta library. TCRdb itself ran the PCR reads through MiXCR, one entry per CDR3 protein. This repertoire shows 55,000 to 65,000 distinct CDR3 sequences, less than 55% found once; its top ten account for roughly 98%. Sequenced material: PBMCs, mostly from graft donor cells, taken 360 days after TCRalphabeta/CD19-depleted stem cell transplant. Receptors were obtained from a male patient younger than 18 who had a stem cell transplant for acute lymphoblastic leukemia, so the T cells may come from the graft donor.

This clonotype was recorded a few times. The chain joins TRBV9 to TRBJ2-7; 11 bases match TRBD2. Trimming cost V 6 bases and J 0 bases; bases outside gene matches: 5. The CDR3 spans 15 residues. Germline CDR1 SGDLS, CDR2 YYNGEE. CDR3 DNA sequence: TGTGCCAGCACCCCTAGCGGGGGGTTCTCCTACGAGCAGTACTTC. Translating gives CASTPSGGFSYEQYF.

V is TRBV20-1 and J is TRBJ2-6; tentatively, D is TRBD2 (6 bases). From germline, CDR1 is DFQATT and CDR2 SNEGSKA (reference sequence). Trimming shortened V by 3 bases and J by 2 bases, and 11 bases separated the two germline ends. The CDR3 spans 15 residues. CDR3 protein: CSARGGRPGANVLTF. In DNA, the CDR3 is TGCAGTGCTAGGGGGGGACGGCCTGGGGCCAACGTCCTGACTTTC.

This clonotype was recorded a few times. Here the CDR3 reads CASSLKNQNTGELFF. CDR3 bases: TGTGCCAGCAGCTTAAAAAACCAGAACACCGGGGAGCTGTTTTTT. This chain uses TRBV7-8 with TRBJ2-2, with D unresolved. The CDR3 covers 15 residues. From germline, CDR1 is SGHVS and CDR2 FQNEAQ. V was trimmed by 2 bases and J by 1 base, leaving 8 bases between them. The variable domain in full, with the rest retrieved from reference TRBV7-8 and TRBJ2-2, is GAGVSQSPRYKVAKRGQDVALRCDPISGHVSLFWYQQALGQGPEFLTYFQNEAQLDKSGLPSDRFFAERPEGSVSTLKIQRTQQEDSAVYLCASSLKNQNTGELFFGEGSRLTVL.

The chain uses TRBV27 and TRBJ1-5; TRBD1 aligns across 8 bases. Per the germline V gene, CDR1 is MNHEY and CDR2 is SMNVEV (reference sequence). V lost 3 bases to trimming and J lost 5 bases; unmatched junction nucleotides: 3. The CDR3 covers 14 residues. CDR3 amino acids: CASSFAGGHQPQHF. The CDR3 DNA reads as TGTGCCAGCAGTTTTGCAGGGGGCCATCAGCCCCAGCATTTT.

The rearrangement uses TRBV7-9 and TRBJ1-5; no clear D. Germline-derived CDR1 and CDR2 are SEHNR and FQNEAQ (reference sequence). Trimming stripped 5 bases from V and 1 base from J, with 9 bases between. This CDR3 comprises 14 residues. The CDR3 loop is CASSHPGSNQPQHF. The CDR3 region has the DNA TGTGCCAGCAGCCACCCTGGGAGCAATCAGCCCCAGCATTTT.

This rearrangement joins TRBV10-3 to TRBJ1-1; 10 bases are a match to TRBD1. The CDR3 totals 14 residues. The V gene end was trimmed by 7 bases and the J gene end by 4 bases; junction bases not matched to a gene: 6. The germline gives CDR1 ENHRY, CDR2 SYGVKD. DNA of the CDR3: TGTGCCATCAAAATCGGACAGGGGGGCACTGAAGCTTTCTTT. This encodes CAIKIGQGGTEAFF.

This clonotype has only a few counts. The chain has TRBV27 and TRBJ2-7, with 8 bases that match TRBD1. This CDR3 spans 13 amino acids. Germline loops: CDR1 MNHEY, CDR2 SMNVEV (reference sequence). The V and J ends lost 4 bases and 6 bases, in that order; junction bases with no gene match: 5. The CDR3 DNA reads as TGTGCCAGCAGTTGGACAGGGTTTCGCGAGCAGTACTTC. Protein product: CASSWTGFREQYF.

The chain carries TRBV20-1 and TRBJ2-7; D remains unclear. Trimming pared 3 bases from V and 2 bases from J, leaving 11 bases between. This CDR3 has 13 residues. Germline CDR1 reads DFQATT; CDR2 reads SNEGSKA (reference sequence). CDR3 loop: CSASQSGTYEQYF. CDR3 bases: TGCAGTGCTAGCCAGTCCGGAACCTACGAGCAGTACTTC.

This chain uses TRBV10-3 with TRBJ2-3; tentative D call: TRBD2 (6 bases). This CDR3 has 15 amino acids. Germline loops: CDR1 ENHRY, CDR2 SYGVKD. V lost 6 bases and J 2 bases, leaving 15 bases between the germline ends. The CDR3 DNA reads TGTGCCATCAGCACCGGGACTCCTGCCACAGATACGCAGTATTTT. The encoded protein is CAISTGTPATDTQYF.

For the CDR3, the DNA is TGTGCCAGCAGCCTCTCGGGACTGACGTCCTACAATGAGCAGTTCTTC. Translation: CASSLSGLTSYNEQFF. The rearrangement joins TRBV3-1 to TRBJ2-1; tentative D call: TRBD2 (6 bases). Trimming took 4 bases from V and 1 from J, leaving 14 bases between them. The length of the CDR3 is 16 residues. Germline assignment: CDR1 LGHDT and CDR2 YNNKEL (reference sequence).

V gene TRBV29-1 combines with J gene TRBJ1-5; D uncertain. V lost 4 bases and J lost 4, with 8 bases in between. Per germline, CDR1 SQVTM and CDR2 ANQGSEA. This CDR3 has 12 residues. Here the CDR3 DNA reads TGCAGCGTTGTAGTGGATAATCAGCCCCAGCATTTT. As protein: CSVVVDNQPQHF.